This T cell receptor beta chain was documented in a study of T cell responses to AZD1222 COVID-19 vaccine. CDR1 is SGHAT and CDR2 is FQNNGV in the germline V gene. The CDR3 runs 14 residues. V lost 3 bases and J 1 base, leaving 10 bases between the germline ends. The method was immunoSEQ multiplex PCR; TCRdb's version includes in-frame clones alone and lacks a portion of them. The sample yields about 100,000 clones, roughly nine tenths seen once. The clonotype was recovered from an adult in good health. Sequencing was performed on peripheral blood, taken on day 0 of MenACWY control vaccination. V usage is TRBV11-2 and J usage is TRBJ2-7, with D perhaps given as TRBD1 or TRBD2 (5 bases each). In nucleotides, the CDR3 is TGTGCCAGCAGCTTCCCCGGGGCTTCCTACGAGCAGTACTTC. Protein sequence: CASSFPGASYEQYF.